This T cell receptor beta chain originates from a study of T cell changes during pregnancy in multiple sclerosis. TCRdb keeps only in-frame clones here, not all; method: immunoSEQ multiplex PCR. The repertoire holds 85,000 to 120,000 clones, with roughly 92% as singletons. The sequencing here drew on peripheral blood, taken after pregnancy. The receptor's source is a female donor with multiple sclerosis, enrolled in a pregnancy study.

CDR3 region: CASSLAGGAAYEQYF. In nucleotides, the CDR3 is TGCGCCAGCAGCTTGGCGGGGGGCGCAGCCTACGAGCAGTACTTC. The chain uses TRBV5-1 and TRBJ2-7; D might be TRBD2 (7 bases). Germline-derived CDR1 and CDR2 are SGHRS and YFSETQ. Trimming cost V 0 bases and J 2 bases, with 12 bases left between them. This CDR3 contains 15 residues.